These 22 T cell receptor beta chains share one sample of origin, sequenced in a study of blood T cell repertoires in COVID-19 (TCRdb year 2020). Receptor libraries were prepared by the immunoSEQ multiplex PCR assay. Drawn from immuneACCESS, this table holds only the in-frame rearrangements with V and J called that TCRdb kept. Clones are partly lost; checked studies trace under half to an unresolved V gene and leave the rest unexplained. The sample table contains approximately 82,000 clones; only one count was recorded for around four fifths of them. Together, the top ten hold 10% to 15% of the sample. The specimen was peripheral blood. Every receptor here comes from a woman aged 70-85 years with active or convalescent COVID-19.

V usage is TRBV29-1 and J usage is TRBJ2-7; D is ambiguous. CDR3 length: 12 residues. The V gene's germline CDR1 is SQVTM and CDR2 ANQGSEA. CDR3 bases: TGCAGTAACGAGGCGGCCTCCTACGAGCAGTACTTC. Translation gives CSNEAASYEQYF.

V gene TRBV4-2 combines with J gene TRBJ2-7; 8 bases match TRBD2. Germline trimming cut 4 bases from V and 5 bases from J; bases unmatched to any gene: 10. The V gene's germline CDR1 is LGHNA and CDR2 YNFKEQ. This CDR3 spans 15 amino acids. The CDR3 DNA reads TGTGCCAGCAGCCCCCAGCGGGGGAACTACGACGAGCAGTACTTC. Protein sequence: CASSPQRGNYDEQYF.

The V call is TRBV9, the J call TRBJ2-1, with a tentative D call TRBD2 (6 bases). The CDR3 loop spans 16 amino acids. Trimming removed 0 bases from V and 6 bases from J, with 16 bases in between. CDR1 SGDLS and CDR2 YYNGEE come from the germline V gene. CDR3 amino acids: CASSVVGVWDSNEQFF. The CDR3 coding sequence is TGTGCCAGCAGCGTAGTCGGGGTTTGGGACTCCAATGAGCAGTTCTTC.

The V gene is TRBV28, the J gene TRBJ1-2; D may be TRBD1 (6 bases). Germline values: CDR1 MDHEN, CDR2 SYDVKM. With 8 bases removed from V and 6 bases from J, the gap between germline ends came to 19 bases. The CDR3 covers 14 residues. This chain's CDR3 is CASSPLGQGHGYTF. For the CDR3, the DNA is TGTGCCAGCTCGCCGTTGGGGCAGGGGCATGGCTACACCTTC.

This chain connects TRBV2 to TRBJ2-3; 8 bases agree with TRBD2. V lost 4 bases to trimming and J lost 6 bases; unmatched junction nucleotides: 9. The CDR3 has 15 amino acids. Germline CDR1 reads SNHLY; CDR2 reads FYNNEI. The CDR3 DNA reads as TGTGCCAGCAGTGCCTCGGGGGGGCCGGGGGATACGCAGTATTTT. Protein: CASSASGGPGDTQYF.

This rearrangement joins TRBV4-3 to TRBJ2-3; D ambiguous. The CDR3 loop spans 13 amino acids. Germline V gives CDR1 LGHNA, CDR2 YSLEER. Trimming pared 4 bases from V and 2 bases from J, leaving 7 bases between. The CDR3 DNA sequence: TGCGCCAGCAGCCTGTCCTACACAGATACGCAGTATTTT. This codes for CASSLSYTDTQYF.

The DNA of the CDR3 is TGTGCCAGCTCACCGACGACAGGGGCTCTTACTGAAGCTTTCTTT. It translates to CASSPTTGALTEAFF. The chain carries TRBV18 and TRBJ1-1, with 8 positions matching TRBD1. Unmatched junction bases numbered 8, after V lost 3 bases and J lost 5 bases. CDR3 length: 15 residues. CDR1 and CDR2 from the germline V gene are KGHSH and LQKENI.

This rearrangement joins TRBV28 to TRBJ1-5; TRBD1 might be the D (5 bases). This CDR3 region has 14 residues. V lost 6 bases and J lost 6, with 15 bases in between. CDR1 is MDHEN, CDR2 SYDVKM, per germline. The CDR3 loop is CASSITQGGQPQHF. DNA of the CDR3: TGTGCCAGCAGCATAACCCAGGGCGGTCAGCCCCAGCATTTT.

The gene calls are TRBV7-8 and TRBJ2-1, with D possibly being TRBD2 (7 bases). This CDR3 comprises 16 residues. Deletions cut 1 base from V and 4 bases from J, with 14 bases between. CDR1 and CDR2 from the germline V gene are SGHVS and FQNEAQ. The chain's CDR3 is CASSLGGGGNYNEQFF. The CDR3, as DNA: TGTGCCAGCAGCTTAGGGGGCGGGGGCAATTACAATGAGCAGTTCTTC.

The chain carries TRBV10-3 and TRBJ2-2, with TRBD2 matching over 13 bases. This CDR3 is built from 16 residues. Germline V gene data show CDR1 as ENHRY and CDR2 as SYGVKD. V shed 6 bases, J shed 4 bases, and the junction held 5 bases outside the gene matches. Written as DNA, the CDR3 is TGTGCCATCAGCACCGGGACTAGCGGGGCCACCGGGGAGCTGTTTTTT. Translating it yields CAISTGTSGATGELFF.

V usage is TRBV5-4 and J usage is TRBJ1-2; TRBD1 agrees at 7 bases. Trimming at V came to 5 bases and at J to 7 bases, leaving 8 bases not matched to a gene. CDR3 size: 13 residues. From germline, CDR1 is SGHNT and CDR2 YYREEE (reference sequence). This CDR3 reads CASRNTGALGYTF. The CDR3 DNA is TGTGCCAGCAGAAACACAGGGGCGCTTGGCTACACCTTC.

The chain couples TRBV6-5 to TRBJ1-4; D uncertain. Germline-derived CDR1 and CDR2 are MNHEY and SVGAGI. The CDR3 has 13 residues. V was trimmed by 5 bases and J by 8 bases, leaving 12 bases between them. The CDR3 bases are TGTGCCAGCAGTCCCCGGGGTGGGGAAAAACTGTTTTTT. Its protein is CASSPRGGEKLFF.

The chain combines TRBV12-3 or TRBV12-4 with TRBJ1-2; D perhaps matches TRBD1 (5 bases). Trimming shortened V by 10 bases and J by 7 bases, and 19 bases separated the two germline ends. CDR3 length: 13 residues. The CDR3 loop reads CATQSGGLSGYTF. The CDR3 nucleotides read TGTGCCACCCAGTCGGGGGGGTTGAGTGGCTACACCTTC.

CDR3 bases: TGTGCCAGCAGCGTAGGACAGGGTAAAGAGACCCAGTACTTC. As protein: CASSVGQGKETQYF. The rearrangement uses TRBV5-8 and TRBJ2-5; 8 bases line up with TRBD1. The length of the CDR3 is 14 residues. V was pared by 4 bases and J by 3 bases, with 5 bases of the junction left unmatched. Germline CDR1 SGHTS, CDR2 YDEGEE.

V and J are TRBV6-5 and TRBJ1-2; TRBD1 aligns across 9 bases. Per germline, CDR1 MNHEY and CDR2 SVGAGI. The V segment lost 7 bases and the J segment 4 bases; nucleotides outside the gene matches: 7. This CDR3 has 14 residues. As DNA, the CDR3 is TGTGCCAGCAAGCCGGGACAGGGAACCTATGGCTACACCTTC. Encoded protein: CASKPGQGTYGYTF.

The V call is TRBV12-3 or TRBV12-4, the J call TRBJ2-3; D perhaps matches TRBD1 (6 bases). Trimming left V 4 bases short and J 4 bases short, with 9 bases between. This CDR3 spans 13 amino acids. CDR3 bases: TGTGCCAGCAGTTCAGGGGATTCAGATACGCAGTATTTT. Encoded protein: CASSSGDSDTQYF.

This chain connects TRBV5-1 to TRBJ1-6; weak D call: TRBD1 (6 bases). This CDR3 is 14 amino acids long. Germline V gene data show CDR1 as SGHRS and CDR2 as YFSETQ. V was pared by 0 bases and J by 9 bases, with 10 bases between. The CDR3 DNA follows: TGCGCCAGCAGCTTGGAGGGGGGGAGTTCACCCCTCCACTTT. It encodes CASSLEGGSSPLHF.

The V and J genes are TRBV11-2 and TRBJ2-1; a possible D gene is TRBD2 (5 bases). Germline V lookup: CDR1 SGHAT, CDR2 FQNNGV. The CDR3 is made up of 16 amino acids. Trimming took 4 bases from V and 3 from J, leaving 16 bases between them. CDR3 DNA sequence: TGTGCCAGCAGCTATCGAGCCCGAGGGAACTACAATGAGCAGTTCTTC. It yields the protein CASSYRARGNYNEQFF.

V and J are TRBV2 and TRBJ2-5; 10 bases fit TRBD1. Germline values: CDR1 SNHLY, CDR2 FYNNEI. V gave up 4 bases and J gave up 1 base; unmatched junction bases: 3. CDR3 length equals 15 residues. DNA of the CDR3: TGTGCCAGCAGTGCCGACAGGGGGCCCCAAGAGACCCAGTACTTC. This sequence encodes CASSADRGPQETQYF.

This chain joins TRBV20-1 and TRBJ2-7, with a possible D match to TRBD1 (6 bases). Deletions cut 3 bases from V and 3 bases from J, with 9 bases between. The germline V gene has CDR1 DFQATT and CDR2 SNEGSKA (reference sequence). The CDR3 consists of 12 residues. The CDR3 is CSASQGGYEQYF. DNA for the CDR3: TGCAGTGCTAGTCAAGGGGGCTACGAGCAGTACTTC.

The chain joins TRBV7-2 to TRBJ2-1, with 7 bases that match TRBD2. The CDR3 has 16 residues. V lost 2 bases and J lost 0; bases outside the gene matches: 4. Per the germline V gene, CDR1 is SGHTA and CDR2 is FQGNSA. CDR3 residues: CASSLQSGVSYNEQFF. CDR3 in DNA: TGTGCCAGCAGCTTACAAAGCGGGGTCTCCTACAATGAGCAGTTCTTC.

The gene calls are TRBV5-6 and TRBJ2-7; tentative D call: TRBD2 (5 bases). The ends were cut back, 5 bases at V and 8 bases at J, with 17 bases in the middle. Germline V gene sequence: CDR1 SGHDT, CDR2 YYEEEE. The CDR3 is 13 residues long. CDR3 sequence: CASRSLAGIKQYF. The DNA for the CDR3 is TGTGCCAGCAGGTCTCTGGCGGGTATAAAGCAGTACTTC.